This TCR beta chain emerged from a study of shared clonotypes between healthy human individuals. CDR1 SGHRS and CDR2 YFSETQ come from the germline V gene. The CDR3 runs to 17 residues. The V gene lost 0 bases and the J gene lost 2 bases, with 18 bases spanning the gap. Deep was the level used in running the assay. Libraries were prepared by immunoSEQ multiplex PCR; TCRdb keeps only in-frame clonotypes and omits some of them. The sample gives 950,000 to 1,300,000 clones, about 77% of which show up once; approximately 1.5% is in the top ten. Participating donors were healthy, HIV-negative adults free of recent acute infections or vaccinations.

The source material was memory CD4+ T cells sorted from blood. Noted subset: CD45RA-negative fraction. The receptor was derived from a man younger than 30 in good health. The genes are TRBV5-1 and TRBJ2-7; D is possibly TRBD2 (6 bases). CDR3 sequence: CASSLGGGTANPYEQYF. The DNA for the CDR3 is TGCGCCAGCAGCTTGGGAGGAGGGACGGCGAATCCCTACGAGCAGTACTTC.